This paragraph reports one TCR beta chain. Per the original data handling: From reference gene primer amplification, estimates of nucleated cell counts were derived. Produced via immunoSEQ multiplex PCR; TCRdb's table is partial and in-frame only. D and trimming were read from the DNA, whereas the V and J calls and clone size are those reported in that table. The sample yields roughly 200,000 clones, approximately 90% seen once. The data are from a study of blood T cell repertoires in COVID-19. Background on the study: Collection of acute and convalescent COVID-19 samples took place in the United States, Italy and Spain. T cells, B-cell-depleted T cells, or PBMCs provided the cDNA or gDNA that served as material.

The CDR3 runs to 13 residues. V was shortened by 1 base and J by 7 bases, with 9 bases between the two germline ends. Germline V gene lookup returns CDR1 SGHTS and CDR2 YDEGEE. The clonotype was recovered from a man between 65 and 79 years old with acute or convalescent COVID-19. The chain recombines TRBV5-8 with TRBJ1-5; D is possibly TRBD1 (5 bases). Sequencing was done on a sample of peripheral blood. CDR3 nucleotide sequence: TGTGCCAGCAGCTTGCCCGGGGGACAGCCCCAGCATTTT. Encoded protein: CASSLPGGQPQHF.